The text below deals with one T cell receptor beta chain. The antigen remains undetermined. What was amplified from RNA transcripts were TCR beta CDR3 regions. HTBI primers drove first-round RT-PCR of the TCR CDR3. TCRdb used MiXCR to reprocess the multiplex PCR reads, holding one entry per CDR3 protein. The data show 340,000 or so distinct CDR3 sequences, with around a sixth seen just once and 45% to 55% held by the top ten. The sample belongs to a study of T cells in Graves' hyperthyroidism and ophthalmopathy. Study findings and constraints: Blood also held most thyroid clonotypes expanded beyond 0.001.

Patients were aged 18 to 65, had disease duration under 2 months, and had newly diagnosed hyperthyroidism. The diagnostic basis comprised clinical symptoms, serum thyroxine and TRAb, thyroid ultrasound and orbital computed tomography. From around 11 ml of fresh peripheral blood, PBMCs were isolated. Trimming cost V 2 bases and J 7 bases, with 20 bases left between them. This CDR3 contains 17 residues. The germline CDR1 and CDR2 sequences are MNHNS and SASEGT. What was sequenced was blood. This receptor was identified in a woman aged 50 to 60 with Graves' hyperthyroidism. V gene TRBV6-1 combines with J gene TRBJ1-4; possible D gene TRBD1, 6 bases. CDR3 protein: CASSEMFPQGAGEKLFF. CDR3 coding DNA: TGTGCCAGCAGTGAAATGTTCCCACAGGGCGCCGGTGAAAAACTGTTTTTT.